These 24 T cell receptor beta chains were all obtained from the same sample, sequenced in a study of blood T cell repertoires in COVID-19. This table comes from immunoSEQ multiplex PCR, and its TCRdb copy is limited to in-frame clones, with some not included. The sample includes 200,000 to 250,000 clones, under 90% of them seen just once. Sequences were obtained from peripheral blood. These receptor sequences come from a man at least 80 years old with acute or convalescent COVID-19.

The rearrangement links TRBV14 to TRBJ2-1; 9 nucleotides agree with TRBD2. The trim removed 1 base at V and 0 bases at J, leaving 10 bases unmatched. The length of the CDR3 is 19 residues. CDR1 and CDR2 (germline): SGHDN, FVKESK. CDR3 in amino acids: CASSQGPRGRASSYNEQFF. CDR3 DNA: TGTGCCAGCAGCCAAGGTCCGCGCGGGAGGGCGAGCTCCTACAATGAGCAGTTCTTC. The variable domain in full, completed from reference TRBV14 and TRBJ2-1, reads EAGVTQFPSHSVIEKGQTVTLRCDPISGHDNLYWYRRVMGKEIKFLLHFVKESKQDESGMPNNRFLAERTGGTYSTLKVQPAELEDSGVYFCASSQGPRGRASSYNEQFFGPGTRLTVL.

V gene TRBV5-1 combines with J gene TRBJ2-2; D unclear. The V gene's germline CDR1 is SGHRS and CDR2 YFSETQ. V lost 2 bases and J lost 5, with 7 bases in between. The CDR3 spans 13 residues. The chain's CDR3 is CASSLFVTGELFF. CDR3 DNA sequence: TGCGCCAGCAGCTTATTTGTAACCGGGGAGCTGTTTTTT.

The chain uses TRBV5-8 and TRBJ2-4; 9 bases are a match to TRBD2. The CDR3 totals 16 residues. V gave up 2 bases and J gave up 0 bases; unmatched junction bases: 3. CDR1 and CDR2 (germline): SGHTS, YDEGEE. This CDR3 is CASSFGSGRAKNIQYF. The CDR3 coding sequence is TGTGCCAGCAGCTTTGGTAGCGGGAGAGCCAAAAACATTCAGTACTTC.

The CDR3 coding sequence is TGCGCCAGCACCCACCAGGACATGAGATACGAGCAGTACGTC. It specifies CASTHQDMRYEQYV. V is TRBV23-1 and J is TRBJ2-7; maybe TRBD1 (5 bases). TRBV23-1 is recorded as an ORF, its role being uncertain. The V gene lost 7 bases and the J gene lost 4 bases, with 17 bases spanning the gap. This CDR3 comprises 14 residues.

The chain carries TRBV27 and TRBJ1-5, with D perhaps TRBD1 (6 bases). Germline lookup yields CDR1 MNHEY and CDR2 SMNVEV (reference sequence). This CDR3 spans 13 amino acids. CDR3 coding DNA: TGTGTAACATCCCGACAGGTTAATCAGCCCCAGCATTTT. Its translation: CVTSRQVNQPQHF.

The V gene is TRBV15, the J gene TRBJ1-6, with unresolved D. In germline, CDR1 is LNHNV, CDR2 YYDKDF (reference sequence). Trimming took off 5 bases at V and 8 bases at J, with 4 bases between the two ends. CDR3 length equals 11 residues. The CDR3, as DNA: TGTGCCACCAGCGAGGATTCACCCCTCCACTTT. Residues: CATSEDSPLHF. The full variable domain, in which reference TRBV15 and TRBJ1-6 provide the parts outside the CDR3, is DAMVIQNPRYQVTQFGKPVTLSCSQTLNHNVMYWYQQKSSQAPKLLFHYYDKDFNNEADTPDNFQSRRPNTSFCFLDIRSPGLGDTAMYLCATSEDSPLHFGNGTRLTVT.

CDR3 bases: TGTGCCAGTAGTATTGTGGCTAGCGGGAGTGGCAATGAGCAGTTCTTC. Its translation: CASSIVASGSGNEQFF. The rearrangement uses TRBV19 and TRBJ2-1, with 10 bases that match TRBD2. Germline V gene sequence: CDR1 LNHDA, CDR2 SQIVND (reference sequence). This CDR3 is 16 amino acids long. Trimming took 3 bases from V and 6 from J; bases not matched to a gene: 8.

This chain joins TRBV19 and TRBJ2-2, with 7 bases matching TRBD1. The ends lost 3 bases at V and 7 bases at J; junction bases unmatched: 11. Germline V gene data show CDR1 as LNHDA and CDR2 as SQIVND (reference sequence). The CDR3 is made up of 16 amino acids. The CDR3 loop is CASSILTGNVGGELFF. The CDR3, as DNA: TGTGCCAGTAGTATCCTGACAGGGAACGTGGGCGGGGAGCTGTTTTTT. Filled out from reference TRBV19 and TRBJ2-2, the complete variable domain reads DGGITQSPKYLFRKEGQNVTLSCEQNLNHDAMYWYRQDPGQGLRLIYYSQIVNDFQKGDIAEGYSVSREKKESFPLTVTSAQKNPTAFYLCASSILTGNVGGELFFGEGSRLTVL.

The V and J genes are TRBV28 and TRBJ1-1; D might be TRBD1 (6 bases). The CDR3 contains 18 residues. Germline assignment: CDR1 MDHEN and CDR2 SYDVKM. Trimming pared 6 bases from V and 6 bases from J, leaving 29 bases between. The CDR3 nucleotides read TGTGCCAGCAGCCCCGGGGGGTCTGGGGGCTTGAGTGGCGCTGAAGCTTTCTTT. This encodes CASSPGGSGGLSGAEAFF.

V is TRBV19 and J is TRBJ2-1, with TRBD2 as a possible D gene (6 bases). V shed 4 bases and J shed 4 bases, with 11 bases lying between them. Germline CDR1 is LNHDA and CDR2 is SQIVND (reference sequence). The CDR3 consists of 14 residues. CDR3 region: CASSTSVGYNEQFF. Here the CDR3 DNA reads TGTGCCAGTAGTACTAGCGTGGGGTACAATGAGCAGTTCTTC. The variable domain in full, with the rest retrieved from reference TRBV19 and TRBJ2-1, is DGGITQSPKYLFRKEGQNVTLSCEQNLNHDAMYWYRQDPGQGLRLIYYSQIVNDFQKGDIAEGYSVSREKKESFPLTVTSAQKNPTAFYLCASSTSVGYNEQFFGPGTRLTVL.

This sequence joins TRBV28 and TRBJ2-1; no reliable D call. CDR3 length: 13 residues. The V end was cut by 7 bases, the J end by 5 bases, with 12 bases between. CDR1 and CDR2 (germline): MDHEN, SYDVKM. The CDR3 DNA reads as TGTGCCAGCAATTGGTCTGGGCACAATGAGCAGTTCTTC. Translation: CASNWSGHNEQFF.

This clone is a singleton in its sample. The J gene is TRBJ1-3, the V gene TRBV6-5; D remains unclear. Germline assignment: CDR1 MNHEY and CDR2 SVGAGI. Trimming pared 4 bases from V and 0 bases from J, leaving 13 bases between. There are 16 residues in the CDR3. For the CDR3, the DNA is TGTGCCAGCAGTTTGGTCCCCCTAGGCTCTGGAAACACCATATATTTT. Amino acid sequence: CASSLVPLGSGNTIYF.

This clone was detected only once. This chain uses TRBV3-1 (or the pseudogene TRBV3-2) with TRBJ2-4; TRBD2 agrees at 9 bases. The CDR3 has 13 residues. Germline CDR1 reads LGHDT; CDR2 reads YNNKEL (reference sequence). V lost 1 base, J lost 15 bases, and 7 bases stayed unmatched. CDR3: CASSQVNSGGRYF. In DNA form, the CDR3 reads TGTGCCAGCAGCCAAGTGAATAGCGGGGGCCGGTACTTC.

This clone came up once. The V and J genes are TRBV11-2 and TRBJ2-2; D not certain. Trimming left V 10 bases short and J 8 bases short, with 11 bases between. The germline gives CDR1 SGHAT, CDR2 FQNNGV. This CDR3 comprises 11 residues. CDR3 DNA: TGTGCCACCTCACATGGTGGGGAGCTGTTTTTT. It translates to CATSHGGELFF.

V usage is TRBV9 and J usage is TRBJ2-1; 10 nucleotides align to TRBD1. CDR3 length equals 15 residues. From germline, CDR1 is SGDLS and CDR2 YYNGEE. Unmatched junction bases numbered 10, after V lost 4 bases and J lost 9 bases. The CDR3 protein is CASSPVGQGLAEQFF. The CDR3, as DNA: TGTGCCAGCAGCCCAGTGGGACAGGGGTTAGCTGAGCAGTTCTTC.

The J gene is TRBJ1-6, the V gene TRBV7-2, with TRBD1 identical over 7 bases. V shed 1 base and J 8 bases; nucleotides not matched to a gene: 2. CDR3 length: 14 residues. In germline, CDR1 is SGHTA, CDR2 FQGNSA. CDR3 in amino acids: CASSLDRGYSPLHF. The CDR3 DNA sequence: TGTGCCAGCAGCTTAGACAGGGGCTATTCACCCCTCCACTTT. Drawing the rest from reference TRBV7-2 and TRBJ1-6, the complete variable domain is GAGVSQSPSNKVTEKGKDVELRCDPISGHTALYWYRQSLGQGLEFLIYFQGNSAPDKSGLPSDRFSAERTGGSVSTLTIQRTQQEDSAVYLCASSLDRGYSPLHFGNGTRLTVT.

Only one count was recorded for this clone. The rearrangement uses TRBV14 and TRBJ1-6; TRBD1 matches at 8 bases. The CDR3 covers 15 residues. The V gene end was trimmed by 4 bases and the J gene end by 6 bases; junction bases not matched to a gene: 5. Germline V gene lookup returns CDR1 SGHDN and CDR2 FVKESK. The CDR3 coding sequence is TGTGCCAGCAGCCTCTTACAGGGGGGTAATTCACCCCTCCACTTT. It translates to CASSLLQGGNSPLHF.

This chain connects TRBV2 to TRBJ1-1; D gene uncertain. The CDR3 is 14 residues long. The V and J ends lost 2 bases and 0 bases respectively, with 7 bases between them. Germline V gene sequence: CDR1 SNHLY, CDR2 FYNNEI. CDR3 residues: CASSESHMNTEAFF. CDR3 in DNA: TGTGCCAGCAGTGAATCCCACATGAACACTGAAGCTTTCTTT. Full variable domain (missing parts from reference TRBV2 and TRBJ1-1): EPEVTQTPSHQVTQMGQEVILRCVPISNHLYFYWYRQILGQKVEFLVSFYNNEISEKSEIFDDQFSVERPDGSNFTLKIRSTKLEDSAMYFCASSESHMNTEAFFGQGTRLTVV.

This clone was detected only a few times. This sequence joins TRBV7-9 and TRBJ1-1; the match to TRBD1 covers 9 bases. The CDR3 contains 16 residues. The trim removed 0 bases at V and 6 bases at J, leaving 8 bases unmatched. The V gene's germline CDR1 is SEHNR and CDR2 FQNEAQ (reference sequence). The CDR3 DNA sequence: TGTGCCAGCAGCTTAGCCCGGACAGGGGTTGACGCTGAAGCTTTCTTT. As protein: CASSLARTGVDAEAFF.

CDR3 nucleotide sequence: TGTGCCAGCAGCGCCGAGGGACAGTATAATTCACCCCTCCACTTT. Amino acid sequence: CASSAEGQYNSPLHF. The chain couples TRBV7-8 to TRBJ1-6; 7 nucleotides align to TRBD1. CDR3 size: 15 residues. V gave up 5 bases and J gave up 4 bases; unmatched junction bases: 5. Germline lookup yields CDR1 SGHVS and CDR2 FQNEAQ.

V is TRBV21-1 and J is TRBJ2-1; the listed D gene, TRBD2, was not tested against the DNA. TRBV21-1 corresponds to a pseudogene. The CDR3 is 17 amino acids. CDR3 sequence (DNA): TGTGCCAGCAGCAAAGCGCGTGTCGGGGGGGGTTACAATGAGCAGTTCTTC. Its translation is CASSKARVGGGYNEQFF.

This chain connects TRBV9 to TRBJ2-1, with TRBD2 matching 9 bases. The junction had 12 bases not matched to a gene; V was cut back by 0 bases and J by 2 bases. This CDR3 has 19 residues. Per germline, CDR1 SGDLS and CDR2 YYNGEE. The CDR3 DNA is TGTGCCAGCAGCGTAGGTTCGGTAGCGGGAGACCCCCCCTACAATGAGCAGTTCTTC. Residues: CASSVGSVAGDPPYNEQFF.

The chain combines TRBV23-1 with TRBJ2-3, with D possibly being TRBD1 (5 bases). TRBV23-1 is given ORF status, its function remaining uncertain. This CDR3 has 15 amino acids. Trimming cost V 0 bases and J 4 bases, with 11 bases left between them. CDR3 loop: CASSQSNQGADTQYF. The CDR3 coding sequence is TGCGCCAGCAGTCAATCGAACCAAGGGGCAGATACGCAGTATTTT.

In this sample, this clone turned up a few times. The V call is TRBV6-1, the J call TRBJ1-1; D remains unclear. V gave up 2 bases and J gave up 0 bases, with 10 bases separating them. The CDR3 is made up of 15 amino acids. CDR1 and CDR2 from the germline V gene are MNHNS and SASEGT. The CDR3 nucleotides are TGTGCCAGCAGTGAACGGGTAGCCATGAACACTGAAGCTTTCTTT. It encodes CASSERVAMNTEAFF.